The 10 T cell receptor beta chains listed next were all sequenced from one sample in a study of T cell responses to AZD1222 COVID-19 vaccine. The repertoire was sequenced with immunoSEQ multiplex PCR; TCRdb's copy has only in-frame clones and lacks some. Counted here are over 100,000 clones, approximately 90% occurring once; the ten biggest clones make up approximately 7.9%. Sequenced material: peripheral blood, taken on day 0 of AZD1222 vaccination. The receptor source for this set is an adult in good health.

V and J are TRBV4-1 and TRBJ2-3; 8 positions agree with TRBD2. There are 15 residues in the CDR3. The trim removed 4 bases at V and 3 bases at J, leaving 6 bases unmatched. The germline CDR1 and CDR2 sequences are MGHRA and YSYEKL. The CDR3 DNA sequence: TGCGCCAGCAGCCTCCAGAGCGGGGGTACAGATACGCAGTATTTT. Protein sequence: CASSLQSGGTDTQYF.

The chain employs TRBV12-2 and TRBJ1-1. TRBV12-2 is given as a pseudogene. The length of the CDR3 is 14 residues. The CDR3 nucleotides read TGTGCAAGTCGCCCTACTATAGGAGTCGCTGAAGCTTTCTTT. Protein sequence: CASRPTIGVAEAFF.

The chain has TRBV6-2 or TRBV6-3 and TRBJ1-2, with D uncertain. Germline V gives CDR1 MNHEY, CDR2 SVGEGT. Trimming stripped 4 bases from V and 5 bases from J, with 11 bases between. The CDR3 covers 13 residues. The CDR3 DNA follows: TGTGCCAGCAGTTCTGGACCTAGTTATGGCTACACCTTC. It codes for CASSSGPSYGYTF.

The rearrangement joins TRBV7-8 to TRBJ2-2; D may be TRBD1 (6 bases). Germline CDR1 reads SGHVS; CDR2 reads FQNEAQ. The CDR3 extends over 15 amino acids. V gave up 1 base and J gave up 7 bases, with 13 bases separating them. The CDR3 DNA reads TGTGCCAGCAGCTTAGGGCGGACAGCTAGCGGGGAGCTGTTTTTT. Translated, it gives CASSLGRTASGELFF.

The V and J genes are TRBV13 and TRBJ2-3; tentative D call: TRBD2 (7 bases). Germline CDR1 and CDR2: PRHDT and FYEKMQ (reference sequence). V was clipped by 0 bases and J by 0 bases, with 28 bases between them. The CDR3 loop spans 22 amino acids. CDR3 residues: CASSLGSRFAGGASTSTDTQYF. The CDR3 DNA follows: TGTGCCAGCAGCTTAGGCTCTCGGTTTGCTGGGGGGGCTTCGACTAGCACAGATACGCAGTATTTT.

The chain employs TRBV27 and TRBJ1-1; 8 bases map to TRBD1. From germline, CDR1 is MNHEY and CDR2 SMNVEV (reference sequence). CDR3 length equals 14 residues. J gave up 1 base and V 5 bases, and 3 bases lay outside the gene matches. CDR3 in DNA: TGTGCCAGCAGTCCTGACAGGGGGAACACTGAAGCTTTCTTT. Translating gives CASSPDRGNTEAFF.

For this clone: A read error may produce the germline difference seen at one junction end. The CDR3 DNA follows: TGTGCCAGCAGCCAAGATAGGGACAATCTGAACTTC. Its translation is CASSQDRDNLNF. V gene TRBV4-2 combines with J gene TRBJ2-5; possibly TRBD1 for D (6 bases). The CDR3 has 12 residues. The germline V gene has CDR1 LGHNA and CDR2 YNFKEQ.

The chain joins TRBV3-1 (or the pseudogene TRBV3-2) to TRBJ1-2; D remains ambiguous. V lost 0 bases and J lost 8, with 13 bases in between. The V gene's germline CDR1 is LGHDT and CDR2 YNNKEL (reference sequence). The CDR3 length is 14 residues. The CDR3 coding sequence is TGTGCCAGCAGCCAAGATATGAGAGCCTCGGGCTACACCTTC. As protein: CASSQDMRASGYTF.

The chain couples TRBV18 to TRBJ2-2, with 7 bases fitting TRBD1. Germline CDR1 and CDR2: KGHSH and LQKENI. Losses at the gene ends were 3 bases for V and 7 bases for J; bases not matched to a gene: 8. This CDR3 contains 15 residues. CDR3 in amino acids: CASSPDRRTGGELFF. Written as DNA, the CDR3 is TGTGCCAGCTCACCGGACAGGCGAACTGGCGGGGAGCTGTTTTTT.

The V call is TRBV12-3 or TRBV12-4, the J call TRBJ1-2, with TRBD1 identical over 9 bases. This CDR3 comprises 12 residues. The trim removed 4 bases at V and 9 bases at J, leaving 3 bases unmatched. The CDR3 sequence is CASSYRGQSYTF. CDR3 bases: TGTGCCAGCAGTTACAGGGGGCAGAGCTACACCTTC.